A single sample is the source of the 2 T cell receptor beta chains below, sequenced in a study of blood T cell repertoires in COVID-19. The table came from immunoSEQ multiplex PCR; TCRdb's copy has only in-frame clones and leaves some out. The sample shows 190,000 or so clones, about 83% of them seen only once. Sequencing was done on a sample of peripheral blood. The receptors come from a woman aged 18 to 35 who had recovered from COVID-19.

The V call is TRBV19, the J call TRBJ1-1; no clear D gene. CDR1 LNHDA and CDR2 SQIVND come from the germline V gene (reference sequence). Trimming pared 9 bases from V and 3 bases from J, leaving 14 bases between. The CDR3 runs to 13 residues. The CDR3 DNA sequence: TGTGCCAGCTACGACACCGATCACACTGAAGCTTTCTTT. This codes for CASYDTDHTEAFF.

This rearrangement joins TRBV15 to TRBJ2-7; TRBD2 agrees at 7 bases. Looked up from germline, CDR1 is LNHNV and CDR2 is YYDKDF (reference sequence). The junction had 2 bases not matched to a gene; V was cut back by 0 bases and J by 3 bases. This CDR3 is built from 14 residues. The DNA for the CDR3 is TGTGCCACCAGCAGAGAGTGGACTAGCTACGAGCAGTACTTC. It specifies CATSREWTSYEQYF.